This TCR beta chain was identified during a study of PD-1 blockade in classical Hodgkin lymphoma. Study-level points and caveats: Before treatment, TCR diversity in newly diagnosed patients was reportedly lower than in healthy donors. Repertoires differed for reasons still undefined, possibly disease activity or prior therapy.

The method was immunoSEQ multiplex PCR; TCRdb's version includes in-frame clones alone and lacks a portion of them. Of around 26,000 clones in the sample, 90% to 95% were seen once. Germline assignment: CDR1 SEHNR and CDR2 FQNEAQ (reference sequence). Trimming stripped 4 bases from V and 4 bases from J, with 8 bases between. The CDR3 runs 12 residues. Details on this clone: Its matching antigen is unknown.

Time point meaning: newly diagnosed, previously untreated cHL patient sample. What served as comparison were PBMCs in newly diagnosed, untreated classical Hodgkin lymphoma. This chain uses TRBV7-9 with TRBJ2-7; D not certain. The sample taken for sequencing was peripheral blood mononuclear cells (PBMCs). The TCR sequence derives from a human donor with classical Hodgkin lymphoma. The CDR3 here is CASSSLIYEQYF. For the CDR3, the DNA is TGTGCCAGCAGCTCCTTAATATACGAGCAGTACTTC.